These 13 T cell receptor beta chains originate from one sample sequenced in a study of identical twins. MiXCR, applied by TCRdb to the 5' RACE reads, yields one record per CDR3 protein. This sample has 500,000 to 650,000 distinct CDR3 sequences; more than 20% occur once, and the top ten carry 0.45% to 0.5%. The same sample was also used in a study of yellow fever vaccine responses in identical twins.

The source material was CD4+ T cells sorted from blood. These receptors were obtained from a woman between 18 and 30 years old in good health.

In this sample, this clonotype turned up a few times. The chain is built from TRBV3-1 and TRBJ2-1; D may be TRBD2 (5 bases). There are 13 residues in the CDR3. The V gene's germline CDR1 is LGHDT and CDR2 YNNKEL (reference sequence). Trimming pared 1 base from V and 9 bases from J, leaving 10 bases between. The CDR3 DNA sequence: TGTGCCAGCAGCCAAGGCCTAGCCAGTGAGCAGTTCTTC. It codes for CASSQGLASEQFF.

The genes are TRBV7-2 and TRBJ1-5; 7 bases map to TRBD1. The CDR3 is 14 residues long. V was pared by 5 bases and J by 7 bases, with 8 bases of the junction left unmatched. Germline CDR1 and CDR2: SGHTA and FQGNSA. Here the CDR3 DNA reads TGTGCCAGCAGCACCCGAAGGGGGCAACAGCCCCAGCATTTT. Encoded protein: CASSTRRGQQPQHF.

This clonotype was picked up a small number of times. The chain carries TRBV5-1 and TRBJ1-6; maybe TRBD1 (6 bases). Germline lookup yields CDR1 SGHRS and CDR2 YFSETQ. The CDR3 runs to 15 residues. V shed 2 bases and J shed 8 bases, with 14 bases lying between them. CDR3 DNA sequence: TGCGCCAGCAGCTTATGGGGCAGGGGTGATTCACCCCTCCACTTT. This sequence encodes CASSLWGRGDSPLHF.

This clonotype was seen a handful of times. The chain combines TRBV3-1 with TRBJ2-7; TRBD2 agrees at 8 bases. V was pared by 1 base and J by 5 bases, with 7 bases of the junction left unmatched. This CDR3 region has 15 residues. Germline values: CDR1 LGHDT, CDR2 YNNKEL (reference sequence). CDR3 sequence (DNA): TGTGCCAGCAGCCAAGGAGCCGGGAGGGCCCACGAGCAGTACTTC. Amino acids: CASSQGAGRAHEQYF.

The CDR3 DNA is TGTGCCAGCAGAAGACAAACAGGGTTGGGCGGGGATGAGCAGTTCTTC. Protein: CASRRQTGLGGDEQFF. J is TRBJ2-1 and V is TRBV6-2 or TRBV6-3; D possibly uses TRBD1 or TRBD2 (6 bases each). Germline CDR1 MNHEY, CDR2 SVGEGT. The CDR3 runs 16 residues. V lost 6 bases to trimming and J lost 8 bases, with 23 bases between them.

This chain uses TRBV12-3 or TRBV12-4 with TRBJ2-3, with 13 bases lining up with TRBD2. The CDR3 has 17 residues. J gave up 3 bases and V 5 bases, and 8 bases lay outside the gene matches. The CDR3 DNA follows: TGTGCCAGCAGTCGCCAACTAGCGGGAGGGAAGACAGATACGCAGTATTTT. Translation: CASSRQLAGGKTDTQYF.

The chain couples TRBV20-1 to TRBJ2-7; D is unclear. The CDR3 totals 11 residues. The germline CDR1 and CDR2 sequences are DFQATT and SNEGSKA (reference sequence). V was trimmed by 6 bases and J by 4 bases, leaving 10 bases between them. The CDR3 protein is CSAYTAYEQYF. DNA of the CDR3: TGCAGTGCCTACACCGCATACGAGCAGTACTTC.

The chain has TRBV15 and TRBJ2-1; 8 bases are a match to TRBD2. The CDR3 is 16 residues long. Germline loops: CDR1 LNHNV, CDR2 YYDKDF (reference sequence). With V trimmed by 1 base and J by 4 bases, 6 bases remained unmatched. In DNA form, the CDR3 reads TGTGCCACCAGCAGAGTTGGTAGCGGGGATTACAATGAGCAGTTCTTC. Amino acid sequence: CATSRVGSGDYNEQFF.

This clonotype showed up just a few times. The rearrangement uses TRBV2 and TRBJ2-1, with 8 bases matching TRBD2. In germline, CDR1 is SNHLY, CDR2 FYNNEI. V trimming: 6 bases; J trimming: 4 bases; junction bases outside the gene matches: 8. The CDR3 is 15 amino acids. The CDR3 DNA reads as TGTGCCAGCAGCCAGAGCGGGAGAAATTACAATGAGCAGTTCTTC. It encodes CASSQSGRNYNEQFF.

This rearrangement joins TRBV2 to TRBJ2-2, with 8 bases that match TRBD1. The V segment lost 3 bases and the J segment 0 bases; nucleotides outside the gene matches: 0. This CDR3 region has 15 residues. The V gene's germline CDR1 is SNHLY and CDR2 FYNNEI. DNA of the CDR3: TGTGCCAGCAGTGACAGGGGGCCGAACACCGGGGAGCTGTTTTTT. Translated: CASSDRGPNTGELFF.

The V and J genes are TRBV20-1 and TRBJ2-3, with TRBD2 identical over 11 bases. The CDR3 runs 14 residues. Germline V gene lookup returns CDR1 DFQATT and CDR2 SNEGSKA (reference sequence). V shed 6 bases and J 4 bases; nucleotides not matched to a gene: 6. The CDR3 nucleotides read TGCAGTGCCACCGGTAGCGGGAGGGCAGATACGCAGTATTTT. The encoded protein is CSATGSGRADTQYF.

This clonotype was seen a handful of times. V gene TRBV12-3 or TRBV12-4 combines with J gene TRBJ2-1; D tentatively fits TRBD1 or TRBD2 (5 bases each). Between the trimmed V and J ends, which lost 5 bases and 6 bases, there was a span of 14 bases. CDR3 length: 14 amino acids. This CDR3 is CASSPTRDVNEQFF. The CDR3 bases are TGTGCCAGCAGTCCGACGAGGGACGTCAATGAGCAGTTCTTC.

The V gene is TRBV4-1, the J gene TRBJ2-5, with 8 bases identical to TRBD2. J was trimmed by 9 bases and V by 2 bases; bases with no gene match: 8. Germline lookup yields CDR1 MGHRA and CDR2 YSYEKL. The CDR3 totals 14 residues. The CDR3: CASSQPGGLGAQYF. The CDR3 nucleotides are TGCGCCAGCAGCCAACCGGGGGGGCTCGGGGCCCAGTACTTC.